This T cell receptor (beta chain) originates from a study of cytomegalovirus exposure and HLA in healthy donors. Overall study results and limits: Sequencing artifact likely explains a cluster of highly shared sequence variants. Later on, a genetic analysis was performed. It linked a missense variant in DCLRE1C with V- and J-gene trimming of TCR beta. Both high specificity and high sensitivity reportedly marked the classifier's diagnosis of cytomegalovirus status.

This CDR3 spans 18 amino acids. Germline values: CDR1 MNHEY, CDR2 SMNVEV (reference sequence). Worth noting for this clone: Its antigen remains unidentified. A junction end diverges from the germline sequence, so it may reflect a read error.

PCR amplification relied on 60 Vbeta primers (plus 13 Jbeta primers). Some clones are missing from TCRdb's copy, which holds only in-frame ones; the method was immunoSEQ multiplex PCR. The sample holds around 130,000 clones, around 77% seen once. The chain has TRBV27 and TRBJ2-1; 13 bases align to TRBD2. Sequencing used PBMCs. The sequence came from a young man in good health and CMV-seropositive. CDR3 coding DNA: TGTGCCAGCAGTTTACCCCGACTAGCGGGAGGCCCCTATAATGAGCAGTTCTTC. It codes for CASSLPRLAGGPYNEQFF.